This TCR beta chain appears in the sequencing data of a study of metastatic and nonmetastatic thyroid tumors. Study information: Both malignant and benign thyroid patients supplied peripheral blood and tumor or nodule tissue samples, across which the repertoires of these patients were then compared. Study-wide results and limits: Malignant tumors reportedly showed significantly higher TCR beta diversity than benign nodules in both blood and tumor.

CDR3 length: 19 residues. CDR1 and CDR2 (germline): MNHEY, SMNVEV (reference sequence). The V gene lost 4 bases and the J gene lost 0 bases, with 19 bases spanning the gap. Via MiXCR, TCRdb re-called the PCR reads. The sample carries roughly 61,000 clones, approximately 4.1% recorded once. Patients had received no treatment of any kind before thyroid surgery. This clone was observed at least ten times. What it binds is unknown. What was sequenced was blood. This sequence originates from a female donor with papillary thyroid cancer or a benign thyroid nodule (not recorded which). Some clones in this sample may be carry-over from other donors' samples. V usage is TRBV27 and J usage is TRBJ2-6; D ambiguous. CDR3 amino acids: CASSSIQAAALSGANVLTF. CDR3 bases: TGTGCCAGCAGTTCCATTCAGGCGGCCGCACTCTCTGGGGCCAACGTCCTGACTTTC.